The 31 T cell receptor beta chains reported below all come from one sample, sequenced in a study of shared clonotypes between healthy human individuals. CD45RO-negative, CCR7-positively selected cells formed the naive CD8 fraction, excluding terminally differentiated effector memory CD45RA+ cells. Clones were read by immunoSEQ multiplex PCR, and TCRdb kept only the in-frame ones, dropping some. The repertoire holds 660,000 or so clones, with approximately 96% as singletons. The sample comprised naive CD8+ T cells sorted from blood. These receptors were obtained from a woman in her twenties or thirties in good health.

The chain combines TRBV27 with TRBJ2-1; the match to TRBD2 covers 11 bases. Germline CDR1 and CDR2: MNHEY and SMNVEV (reference sequence). The trim removed 0 bases at V and 0 bases at J, leaving 7 bases unmatched. The CDR3 spans 19 residues. The CDR3, as DNA: TGTGCCAGCAGTTTATCGAGGCTAGCGGGAGGTTACTCCTACAATGAGCAGTTCTTC. This encodes CASSLSRLAGGYSYNEQFF.

V gene TRBV20-1 combines with J gene TRBJ2-7; D gene uncertain. Germline CDR1 and CDR2: DFQATT and SNEGSKA (reference sequence). CDR3 size: 11 residues. Trimming removed 6 bases from V and 3 bases from J, with 9 bases in between. CDR3 residues: CSAHNGYEQYF. CDR3 DNA: TGCAGTGCCCATAACGGCTACGAGCAGTACTTC.

The chain has TRBV5-6 and TRBJ1-1, with a possible D match to TRBD1 (5 bases). The V gene lost 2 bases and the J gene lost 8 bases, with 10 bases spanning the gap. The CDR3 is made up of 12 amino acids. Per the germline V gene, CDR1 is SGHDT and CDR2 is YYEEEE. Here the CDR3 reads CASSFYRGEAFF. CDR3 nucleotides: TGTGCCAGCAGCTTTTATCGGGGCGAAGCTTTCTTT. The full variable domain, in which reference TRBV5-6 and TRBJ1-1 provide the parts outside the CDR3, is DAGVTQSPTHLIKTRGQQVTLRCSPKSGHDTVSWYQQALGQGPQFIFQYYEEEERQRGNFPDRFSGHQFPNYSSELNVNALLLGDSALYLCASSFYRGEAFFGQGTRLTVV.

This clone showed up just once. The chain has TRBV28 and TRBJ1-3, with a possible D match to TRBD1 (6 bases). Germline CDR1 is MDHEN and CDR2 is SYDVKM. The V gene lost 4 bases and the J gene lost 0 bases, with 10 bases spanning the gap. The CDR3 extends over 15 amino acids. As DNA, the CDR3 is TGTGCCAGCAGTTCGGACAGAATCTCTGGAAACACCATATATTTT. It yields the protein CASSSDRISGNTIYF.

The CDR3 loop reads CASRAPSTDTQYF. The DNA for the CDR3 is TGTGCCAGTAGGGCTCCTAGCACAGATACGCAGTATTTT. The chain joins TRBV19 to TRBJ2-3; D gene unclear. CDR3 size: 13 residues. Trimming took off 6 bases at V and 0 bases at J, with 7 bases between the two ends. Germline V gives CDR1 LNHDA, CDR2 SQIVND (reference sequence).

The chain has TRBV6-5 and TRBJ2-1, with D tentatively TRBD1 (5 bases). In germline, CDR1 is MNHEY, CDR2 SVGAGI. There are 15 residues in the CDR3. V was shortened by 4 bases and J by 8 bases, with 18 bases between the two germline ends. The chain's CDR3 is CASSFTTGWGYEQFF. In DNA form, the CDR3 reads TGTGCCAGCAGTTTTACCACCGGTTGGGGCTATGAGCAGTTCTTC.

The V gene is TRBV7-9, the J gene TRBJ2-7; D call uncertain. V was shortened by 2 bases and J by 4 bases, with 15 bases between the two germline ends. CDR1 is SEHNR and CDR2 is FQNEAQ in the germline V gene (reference sequence). This CDR3 spans 15 amino acids. The CDR3, as DNA: TGTGCCAGCAGCTTAACCTTAGACGGAATATACGAGCAGTACTTC. It encodes CASSLTLDGIYEQYF.

V is TRBV6-1 and J is TRBJ2-7; TRBD1 aligns across 8 bases. Looked up from germline, CDR1 is MNHNS and CDR2 is SASEGT. The junction had 10 bases not matched to a gene; V was cut back by 2 bases and J by 4 bases. The CDR3 is 16 amino acids. The CDR3 loop reads CASSESIGTGGYEQYF. CDR3 DNA: TGTGCCAGCAGTGAATCTATCGGGACAGGAGGGTACGAGCAGTACTTC.

The V gene is TRBV5-8, the J gene TRBJ2-7; D not certain. CDR1 is SGHTS, CDR2 YDEGEE, per germline. Trimming took off 0 bases at V and 0 bases at J, with 10 bases between the two ends. This CDR3 spans 15 amino acids. CDR3 protein: CASSLDQRTSYEQYF. CDR3 nucleotides: TGTGCCAGCAGCTTGGACCAGAGAACCTCCTACGAGCAGTACTTC.

The chain has TRBV19 and TRBJ2-3; D possibly corresponds to TRBD2 (5 bases). V lost 6 bases and J lost 4, with 14 bases in between. Germline loops: CDR1 LNHDA, CDR2 SQIVND (reference sequence). CDR3 length equals 14 residues. The CDR3 region has the DNA TGTGCCAGTAGCGAGGGCCAAGCCCCAGATACGCAGTATTTT. As protein: CASSEGQAPDTQYF.

The genes are TRBV5-1 and TRBJ2-3; weak D call: TRBD1 (5 bases). The V end lost 2 bases, the J end lost 6 bases, and 10 bases lay between the germline ends. Germline-derived CDR1 and CDR2 are SGHRS and YFSETQ. The CDR3 runs to 13 residues. The CDR3 DNA reads as TGCGCCAGCAGCTTCCTCAGGGATGATACGCAGTATTTT. This codes for CASSFLRDDTQYF.

Regarding this clone: The sample contains more than one DNA sequence encoding this CDR3. The chain links TRBV28 to TRBJ2-7; TRBD2 aligns across 12 bases. Germline trimming cut 6 bases from V and 4 bases from J; bases unmatched to any gene: 4. Germline CDR1 reads MDHEN; CDR2 reads SYDVKM. The CDR3 consists of 14 residues. DNA for the CDR3: TGTGCCAGCAGCCTAGCGGGAGGGGGATACGAGCAGTACTTC. Its translation is CASSLAGGGYEQYF. Combining the CDR3 with reference TRBV28 and TRBJ2-7 gives the whole variable domain DVKVTQSSRYLVKRTGEKVFLECVQDMDHENMFWYRQDPGLGLRLIYFSYDVKMKEKGDIPEGYSVSREKKERFSLILESASTNQTSMYLCASSLAGGGYEQYFGPGTRLTVT.

In regard to this clone: Other DNA sequences in this specimen translate into the identical CDR3. This chain links TRBV15 with TRBJ1-5; possible D gene TRBD1, 6 bases. This CDR3 is built from 14 residues. CDR1 LNHNV and CDR2 YYDKDF come from the germline V gene (reference sequence). Between the trimmed V and J ends, which lost 3 bases and 7 bases, there was a span of 13 bases. The CDR3 sequence: CATSRVRGGQPQHF. The CDR3, as DNA: TGTGCCACCAGCAGGGTTAGGGGGGGACAGCCCCAGCATTTT.

The chain has TRBV12-5 and TRBJ2-2; D not resolved. The length of the CDR3 is 15 residues. Trimming took 0 bases from V and 2 from J, leaving 7 bases between them. CDR1 is LGHNT, CDR2 FRNRAP, per germline. The CDR3 protein is CASGLVYENTGELFF. The CDR3 nucleotides are TGTGCTAGTGGTTTGGTATACGAAAACACCGGGGAGCTGTTTTTT.

The chain joins TRBV7-6 to TRBJ2-7, with D uncertain. Germline CDR1 SGHVS, CDR2 FNYEAQ. V lost 5 bases and J 7 bases, leaving 18 bases between the germline ends. The CDR3 length is 14 residues. The CDR3 DNA is TGTGCCAGCAGCCGAATGGCCGTGGCGGATGAGCAGTACTTC. It translates to CASSRMAVADEQYF.

The rearrangement links TRBV10-1 to TRBJ2-2; D ambiguous. Trimming shortened V by 6 bases and J by 5 bases, and 10 bases separated the two germline ends. The CDR3 totals 13 residues. Germline V gene lookup returns CDR1 WNHNN and CDR2 SYGVQD (reference sequence). This CDR3 is CASSPRGTGELFF. The CDR3 coding sequence is TGCGCCAGCAGCCCCCGTGGGACCGGGGAGCTGTTTTTT.

V is TRBV4-1 and J is TRBJ1-1; 9 nucleotides agree with TRBD1. Germline-derived CDR1 and CDR2 are MGHRA and YSYEKL. The length of the CDR3 is 16 residues. The junction had 5 bases not matched to a gene; V was cut back by 0 bases and J by 3 bases. In nucleotides, the CDR3 is TGCGCCAGCAGCCAAGACCTGACAGGGGGGTACACTGAAGCTTTCTTT. Protein: CASSQDLTGGYTEAFF.

The chain employs TRBV27 and TRBJ1-6; TRBD1 matches 8 bases. Losses at the gene ends were 6 bases for V and 9 bases for J; bases not matched to a gene: 4. Germline V gene sequence: CDR1 MNHEY, CDR2 SMNVEV (reference sequence). The CDR3 has 13 residues. CDR3 in DNA: TGTGCCAGCAGCCCCACAGGGGGTTCACCCCTCCACTTT. It codes for CASSPTGGSPLHF.

The rearrangement uses TRBV19 and TRBJ2-1, with D perhaps assigned TRBD1 or TRBD2 (5 bases each). Trimming stripped 5 bases from V and 1 base from J, with 12 bases between. CDR1 and CDR2 from the germline V gene are LNHDA and SQIVND (reference sequence). This CDR3 is 15 amino acids long. The CDR3 here is CASSLRDVSYNEQFF. The CDR3 nucleotides are TGTGCCAGTAGTCTACGGGACGTATCCTACAATGAGCAGTTCTTC.

This clone occurred once. The chain has TRBV29-1 and TRBJ2-1; unclear D gene. Looked up from germline, CDR1 is SQVTM and CDR2 is ANQGSEA. Deletions cut 4 bases from V and 0 bases from J, with 4 bases between. The CDR3 extends over 12 amino acids. CDR3 sequence (DNA): TGCAGCGTTGGGAGCTCCTACAATGAGCAGTTCTTC. This gives the protein CSVGSSYNEQFF.

The rearrangement uses TRBV19 and TRBJ2-7; D could derive from TRBD1 or TRBD2 (5 bases each). This CDR3 spans 14 amino acids. Germline CDR1 is LNHDA and CDR2 is SQIVND (reference sequence). V gave up 5 bases and J gave up 2 bases, with 13 bases separating them. The CDR3 DNA reads as TGTGCCAGTAGTGGGGACGCAAGCGCCTACGAGCAGTACTTC. Its translation is CASSGDASAYEQYF.

This chain joins TRBV4-1 and TRBJ2-2, with 13 bases fitting TRBD2. The CDR3 contains 17 residues. Looked up from germline, CDR1 is MGHRA and CDR2 is YSYEKL. The ends lost 4 bases at V and 7 bases at J; junction bases unmatched: 9. The CDR3 loop reads CASSLKLAGGFSGELFF. DNA for the CDR3: TGCGCCAGCAGCCTGAAACTAGCGGGAGGGTTTAGCGGGGAGCTGTTTTTT.

The genes are TRBV28 and TRBJ2-5, with D unclear. V lost 5 bases to trimming and J lost 5 bases, with 15 bases between them. CDR1 and CDR2 (germline): MDHEN, SYDVKM. The CDR3 has 14 amino acids. The CDR3 DNA sequence: TGTGCCAGCAGTCCACACAAATCCATGGAGACCCAGTACTTC. Protein sequence: CASSPHKSMETQYF.

The chain employs TRBV9 and TRBJ1-1; D may be TRBD1 (6 bases). The V end lost 3 bases, the J end lost 0 bases, and 12 bases lay between the germline ends. The CDR3 consists of 15 residues. CDR1 and CDR2 from the germline V gene are SGDLS and YYNGEE. CDR3 amino acids: CASSAYRVMNTEAFF. CDR3 bases: TGTGCCAGCAGCGCTTACAGGGTCATGAACACTGAAGCTTTCTTT.

J is TRBJ1-5 and V is TRBV6-4; D gene uncertain. The V end lost 11 bases, the J end lost 1 base, and 18 bases lay between the germline ends. Per germline, CDR1 MRHNA and CDR2 SNTAGT. CDR3 length equals 15 residues. CDR3 sequence: CAGALACWSNQPQHF. The CDR3 DNA reads TGTGCCGGAGCCTTGGCCTGTTGGAGCAATCAGCCCCAGCATTTT.

CDR3 sequence reads: CASSSLGLVSTGELFF. The CDR3, as DNA: TGTGCCAGCAGCTCCCTGGGACTAGTGAGCACCGGGGAGCTGTTTTTT. V and J are TRBV11-1 and TRBJ2-2, with 8 bases matching TRBD2. The germline CDR1 and CDR2 sequences are SGHAT and FQDESV (reference sequence). Trimming cost V 4 bases and J 4 bases; bases outside gene matches: 8. This CDR3 is 16 amino acids long.

The gene calls are TRBV28 and TRBJ1-3; D is undetermined. With 8 bases removed from V and 2 bases from J, the gap between germline ends came to 7 bases. The CDR3 covers 12 residues. Germline CDR1 and CDR2: MDHEN and SYDVKM. The CDR3 spells CASGRTGNTIYF. CDR3 coding DNA: TGTGCCAGCGGGCGGACTGGAAACACCATATATTTT.

The chain is built from TRBV6-1 and TRBJ2-7, with D perhaps TRBD2 (6 bases). The CDR3 consists of 13 residues. Between the trimmed V and J ends, which lost 3 bases and 4 bases, there was a span of 10 bases. The germline CDR1 and CDR2 sequences are MNHNS and SASEGT. CDR3 sequence reads: CASSDGSVYEQYF. CDR3 coding DNA: TGTGCCAGCAGTGACGGGAGCGTATACGAGCAGTACTTC.

The chain links TRBV28 to TRBJ1-1, with D possibly being TRBD1 (5 bases). V lost 6 bases and J 4 bases, leaving 15 bases between the germline ends. The CDR3 has 14 amino acids. Germline CDR1 is MDHEN and CDR2 is SYDVKM. In nucleotides, the CDR3 is TGTGCCAGCAGCCTCAGGGATTCGGGCACTGAAGCTTTCTTT. It yields the protein CASSLRDSGTEAFF.

In this sample, this clone turned up a few times. V and J are TRBV7-9 and TRBJ2-7; D is perhaps TRBD1 or TRBD2 (6 bases each). The V end was cut by 5 bases, the J end by 3 bases, with 11 bases between. Per germline, CDR1 SEHNR and CDR2 FQNEAQ (reference sequence). The CDR3 runs to 13 residues. CDR3 amino acids: CASSAGHRYEQYF. For the CDR3, the DNA is TGTGCCAGCAGCGCGGGACACCGCTACGAGCAGTACTTC.

V gene TRBV4-1 combines with J gene TRBJ2-1; D may be TRBD1 (6 bases). CDR1 and CDR2 from the germline V gene are MGHRA and YSYEKL. This CDR3 comprises 14 residues. V shed 3 bases and J shed 4 bases, with 10 bases lying between them. The CDR3 spells CASSHTGKYNEQFF. The CDR3 bases are TGCGCCAGCAGCCATACAGGGAAATACAATGAGCAGTTCTTC.